A few counts support the clone carrying this T cell receptor beta chain. Its specificity is unknown. Time point noted: patch test 2, 6 weeks after DPC sensitization. This sample's treatment: therapeutic diphenylcyclopropenone sensitization with weekly scalp DPC. It was unfractionated whole blood from which total RNA was extracted. This sample is drawn from a study of human T cells and chemical hapten exposure. Study-wide points: Expanded TCR sets contained significantly more large CDR3 similarity clusters than controls.

TCRdb recomputed calls from the RACE reads with MiXCR, one row per CDR3 protein. The repertoire consists of tens of thousands of distinct CDR3 sequences, with around a tenth occurring once and the leading ten covering 13% to 15%. This clonotype originated in a woman aged 30 to 39 with alopecia areata. Some clones in this sample may be carry-over from other donors' samples. The sample here was whole blood, taken in connection with sensitization to the hapten diphenylcyclopropenone (DPC).

The CDR3 protein is CASNSRQETQYF. CDR3 DNA: TGTGCCAGCAACAGCCGACAAGAGACCCAGTACTTC. The rearrangement links TRBV28 to TRBJ2-5; D not certain. Trimming left V 7 bases short and J 2 bases short, with 8 bases between. The germline gives CDR1 MDHEN, CDR2 SYDVKM. The CDR3 runs to 12 residues.